The clone carrying this T cell receptor (beta chain) has more than one count but fewer than ten. Antigen specificity is unknown. This sample's treatment: oral pan-JAK inhibitor, 5-10 mg twice daily. It was from alopecia areata patients that lesional scalp punch biopsies and peripheral blood were collected. After isolation, RNA underwent reverse transcription to generate cDNA as the sequencing template. Here immunoSEQ multiplex PCR was the method, and the copy in TCRdb shows in-frame clones only, minus some. The sample holds about 200,000 clones, 35% to 45% seen once. This entry belongs to a study of CD8+ T cells in alopecia areata. Study-wide findings and caveats: Persistence during tofacitinib was seen for many expanded lesional clones in scalp and blood.

The sequence came from a human donor with alopecia areata. The specimen was CD4+ T cells sorted from blood, collected between weeks 30 and 35, from a patient treated with tofacitinib.

The CDR3 region is CSVGNRQVPEQYF. The CDR3 coding sequence is TGCAGCGTGGGCAATAGACAGGTCCCTGAGCAGTACTTC. This chain links TRBV29-1 with TRBJ2-7, with D perhaps matching TRBD1 (6 bases). This CDR3 spans 13 amino acids. Germline V gene lookup returns CDR1 SQVTM and CDR2 ANQGSEA. V dropped 6 bases and J dropped 7 bases, with 19 bases sitting between them.